This T cell receptor (beta chain) was identified during a study of STAT5B mutations in CD4+ large granular lymphocyte leukemia. In the original workflow: The detection floor for productive clonotype frequency was 2.59 x 10-5. Using immunoSEQ multiplex PCR, the repertoire was profiled, and TCRdb retains in-frame clones only, with some absent. D and trimming come from the DNA, and the V and J calls and clone size come from that table. The sample shows approximately 27,000 clones, approximately 80% of them seen only once. Buffy coats from healthy blood donors served as controls. The CDR3 totals 15 residues. Germline V gene sequence: CDR1 SNHLY, CDR2 FYNNEI. Trimming took off 4 bases at V and 0 bases at J, with 10 bases between the two ends. Worth noting for this clone: Its antigen is undetermined.

Findings and limits, study-wide: No patients shared main leukemic clonotypes, though about 25% appeared at low frequency elsewhere. Top patient clones used TRBV06 genes more often: 8/27 versus 2/35 in controls.

The origin of this receptor is a human donor in good health. Sequencing was done on a sample of CD4+ T cells from blood buffy coats. This chain uses TRBV2 with TRBJ2-1; no clear D gene. The CDR3 loop is CASSGLPSSYNEQFF. In DNA form, the CDR3 reads TGTGCCAGCAGTGGGCTTCCTAGCTCCTACAATGAGCAGTTCTTC.